A single sample is the source of the 19 T cell receptor beta chains below, sequenced in a study of control samples from healthy donors and cancer patients. Produced via immunoSEQ multiplex PCR; TCRdb's table is partial and in-frame only. Of 46,000 or so clones detected, just over 90% appear once; the ten largest clones hold around 0.78%. Sequencing was carried out using PBMCs. The source of these receptors is a young man with colorectal cancer.

As for this clone: The junction differs from germline at one of its ends, possibly a read error. The genes are TRBV5-1 and TRBJ1-2; D gene ambiguous. The CDR3 consists of 18 residues. The germline gives CDR1 SGHRS, CDR2 YFSETQ. CDR3 nucleotides: TGCGCCAGCAGTTTGGATCATAAACGGGCCCATATTTCTGACGGCTACACCTTC. Its translation is CASSLDHKRAHISDGYTF.

This chain joins TRBV19 and TRBJ2-3; TRBD1 agrees at 12 bases. Losses at the gene ends were 5 bases for V and 7 bases for J; bases not matched to a gene: 4. Germline V gene sequence: CDR1 LNHDA, CDR2 SQIVND (reference sequence). The CDR3 contains 14 residues. Here the CDR3 DNA reads TGTGCCAGTAGTGGGACAGGGGGCGCTTATACGCAGTATTTT. It specifies CASSGTGGAYTQYF.

The V and J genes are TRBV9 and TRBJ1-5; D call uncertain. Germline assignment: CDR1 SGDLS and CDR2 YYNGEE. With 2 bases removed from V and 3 bases from J, the gap between germline ends came to 12 bases. The CDR3 has 15 amino acids. CDR3 bases: TGTGCCAGCAGCGTGGGTGCTAATGACAATCAGCCCCAGCATTTT. It codes for CASSVGANDNQPQHF.

This clone is a singleton in its sample. The same CDR3 is also encoded by other DNA sequences in this sample. Here the CDR3 reads CASSFGTGGPDSFFREQYV. CDR3 nucleotide sequence: TGTGCCAGCAGCTTTGGGACAGGGGGACCGGACTCCTTTTTTCGCGAACAGTACGTC. The chain combines TRBV7-9 with TRBJ2-7; TRBD1 matches 11 bases. The length of the CDR3 is 19 residues. The trim removed 3 bases at V and 10 bases at J, leaving 23 bases unmatched. Germline CDR1 SEHNR, CDR2 FQNEAQ (reference sequence).

This chain links TRBV3-1 (or the pseudogene TRBV3-2) with TRBJ1-2; TRBD1 might be the D (6 bases). Germline lookup yields CDR1 LGHDT and CDR2 YNNKEL (reference sequence). Deletions cut 0 bases from V and 6 bases from J, with 11 bases between. CDR3 length: 14 residues. The CDR3 here is CASSQDTGRNGYTF. The CDR3 nucleotides are TGTGCCAGCAGCCAAGACACAGGGAGGAATGGCTACACCTTC.

About this clone itself: Other DNA sequences in the sample encode the same CDR3. The chain carries TRBV2 and TRBJ2-3; D gene unclear. Germline V gene lookup returns CDR1 SNHLY and CDR2 FYNNEI. The germline V and J ends were trimmed by 8 bases and 1 base, with 13 bases remaining between them. CDR3 length: 14 amino acids. CDR3 sequence: CASRINRGTDTQYF. CDR3 bases: TGTGCCAGCCGTATTAATAGGGGCACAGATACGCAGTATTTT.

The chain carries TRBV4-3 and TRBJ1-3, with TRBD1 as a possible D gene (6 bases). V was cut by 1 base and J by 0 bases, with 13 bases left in between. The CDR3 contains 17 residues. CDR1 is LGHNA, CDR2 YSLEER, per germline. The CDR3 sequence: CASSQASDSYSGNTIYF. CDR3 in DNA: TGCGCCAGCAGCCAAGCTTCGGACAGTTACTCTGGAAACACCATATATTTT.

Only one count was recorded for this clone. The chain employs TRBV19 and TRBJ1-1, with 7 bases identical to TRBD1. Unmatched junction bases numbered 7, after V lost 1 base and J lost 11 bases. The germline CDR1 and CDR2 sequences are LNHDA and SQIVND (reference sequence). This CDR3 has 13 residues. CDR3 amino acids: CASSIGTGENAFF. The CDR3, as DNA: TGTGCCAGTAGTATAGGGACAGGAGAGAATGCTTTCTTT.

The chain links TRBV12-3 or TRBV12-4 to TRBJ1-1; 8 nucleotides agree with TRBD1. This CDR3 spans 13 amino acids. Losses at the gene ends were 6 bases for V and 1 base for J; bases not matched to a gene: 1. CDR3 region: CASRDRANTEAFF. CDR3 in DNA: TGTGCCAGCAGGGACAGGGCGAACACTGAAGCTTTCTTT.

The chain carries TRBV5-1 and TRBJ1-1, with D tentatively TRBD1 (6 bases). Trimming left V 4 bases short and J 4 bases short, with 17 bases between. The CDR3 is made up of 15 amino acids. Germline V gene data show CDR1 as SGHRS and CDR2 as YFSETQ. CDR3: CASSPGRGGSTEAFF. CDR3 sequence (DNA): TGCGCCAGCAGCCCGGGCAGGGGCGGGAGCACTGAAGCTTTCTTT.

The chain carries TRBV30 and TRBJ1-4, with a weak D call TRBD1 (6 bases). The CDR3 has 11 amino acids. CDR1 is GTSNPN, CDR2 SVGIG, per germline (reference sequence). V lost 0 bases and J lost 10, with 6 bases in between. The CDR3 sequence is CAWSVQGKLFF. CDR3 bases: TGTGCCTGGAGTGTACAGGGAAAACTGTTTTTT.

The chain combines TRBV3-1 (or the pseudogene TRBV3-2) with TRBJ2-7; D unclear. This CDR3 is 11 amino acids long. With 1 base removed from V and 5 bases from J, the gap between germline ends came to 3 bases. Germline V lookup: CDR1 LGHDT, CDR2 YNNKEL (reference sequence). The DNA for the CDR3 is TGTGCCAGCAGCCAAGGGGACGAGCAGTACTTC. It specifies CASSQGDEQYF.

The chain uses TRBV4-3 and TRBJ1-2; D gene unclear. CDR3 length: 14 amino acids. V was clipped by 1 base and J by 0 bases, with 6 bases between them. The V gene's germline CDR1 is LGHNA and CDR2 YSLEER. The CDR3 nucleotides read TGCGCCAGCAGCCAAGTCAGGACTAACTATGGCTACACCTTC. It is translated as CASSQVRTNYGYTF.

The chain combines TRBV25-1 with TRBJ1-1, with D uncertain. V was pared by 6 bases and J by 3 bases, with 11 bases between. CDR1 is MGHDK and CDR2 is SYGVNS in the germline V gene. This CDR3 has 13 amino acids. CDR3 residues: CASRVRWDTEAFF. In DNA, the CDR3 is TGTGCCAGCAGGGTGCGCTGGGACACTGAAGCTTTCTTT.

The CDR3 region has the DNA TGTGCCATAGGACGGTCTGGAAACACCATATATTTT. Residues: CAIGRSGNTIYF. The rearrangement links TRBV27 to TRBJ1-3; D gene uncertain. V lost 10 bases, J lost 1 base, and 8 bases lay in between. Germline V lookup: CDR1 MNHEY, CDR2 SMNVEV (reference sequence). CDR3 size: 12 residues.

V gene TRBV5-1 combines with J gene TRBJ1-2, with D hard to call. The CDR3 loop spans 14 amino acids. Trimming pared 4 bases from V and 5 bases from J, leaving 15 bases between. Germline CDR1 is SGHRS and CDR2 is YFSETQ. The CDR3 loop reads CASSTGPEGYGYTF. The DNA for the CDR3 is TGCGCCAGCAGCACCGGGCCCGAAGGGTATGGCTACACCTTC.

With regard to this clone: A junction end diverges from the germline sequence, so it may reflect a read error. This sequence joins TRBV10-2 and TRBJ1-5, with TRBD1 matching 8 bases. CDR1 is WSHSY and CDR2 is SAAADI in the germline V gene. This CDR3 has 15 residues. The CDR3 is CASRESGDRYQPQHF. The CDR3 DNA is TGCGCCAGCAGGGAGTCCGGGGACAGGTATCAGCCCCAGCATTTT.

The V and J genes are TRBV10-3 and TRBJ1-1, with 9 bases matching TRBD1. The CDR3 consists of 14 residues. Germline-derived CDR1 and CDR2 are ENHRY and SYGVKD. J was trimmed by 4 bases and V by 5 bases; bases with no gene match: 5. The CDR3 nucleotides are TGTGCCATCAGTACAGGGGGCGCGGGCACTGAAGCTTTCTTT. Translation: CAISTGGAGTEAFF.

This chain uses TRBV5-1 with TRBJ1-1; D might be TRBD1 (6 bases). Germline-derived CDR1 and CDR2 are SGHRS and YFSETQ. The CDR3 has 18 amino acids. Trimming pared 2 bases from V and 1 base from J, leaving 21 bases between. CDR3 coding DNA: TGCGCCAGCAGCTTAGGGGTGGTAGGGGGGCGAAGGAACACTGAAGCTTTCTTT. Translation gives CASSLGVVGGRRNTEAFF.